This T cell receptor (beta chain) is drawn from a study of CD8 T cells in Susac syndrome. Study context: Clinically active disease was present in 5 or 6 of the sequenced Susac syndrome patients. Eight of these patients were in remission.

The CDR3 is 15 amino acids. Germline values: CDR1 SGHNT, CDR2 YYREEE (reference sequence). Trimming removed 4 bases from V and 8 bases from J, with 19 bases in between. Concerning this clonotype: Its antigen is unknown.

Negative isolation was applied to CD8+ and CD4+ T cells, and FACS enrichment was applied to TEMRA cells. Study-wide points: The total CD8+ repertoires contained around 15 Susac-specific public clones, and the CD8+ TEMRA repertoires contained about 5.

Random hexamers were used to reverse transcribe the RNA input (roughly 0.5 to 1 ug). An immunoSEQ multiplex PCR generated amplified TCR beta CDR3 products spanning 54 Vbeta and 13 Jbeta. TCRdb itself ran the immunoSEQ multiplex PCR reads through MiXCR, one entry per CDR3 protein. The sample consists of over 80,000 distinct CDR3 sequences, 94% of them appearing once. The sample taken for sequencing was CD8+ T cells from PBMCs. This receptor was obtained from a human donor with Susac syndrome. J is TRBJ1-5 and V is TRBV5-4; D gene uncertain. The CDR3 coding sequence is TGTGCCAGCAGCCTGGACGGAGGTGGGGATGAGCCCCAGCATTTT. The encoded protein is CASSLDGGGDEPQHF.